Described below is a single T cell receptor beta chain sequence and its context. This specimen comes from a study of shared clonotypes between healthy human individuals. The CDR3 spans 13 residues. Trimming cost V 0 bases and J 0 bases, with 3 bases left between them. The germline V gene has CDR1 KGHSH and CDR2 LQKENI. TCRdb's copy holds only in-frame clones and misses some; the assay was immunoSEQ multiplex PCR. The sample includes about 380,000 clones, about 96% of them seen just once. Only Caucasian adults living in Nashville, Tennessee served as donors. The sequence came from a man aged 25-45 years in good health. The V and J genes are TRBV18 and TRBJ2-7; D gene ambiguous. The sample comprised memory CD8+ T cells sorted from blood. Subset denoted: CD45RO+ cells pooled with CCR7-negative TemRA cells. The CDR3, as DNA: TGTGCCAGCTCACCACCATACTCCTACGAGCAGTACTTC. It specifies CASSPPYSYEQYF. Drawing the rest from reference TRBV18 and TRBJ2-7, the complete variable domain is NAGVMQNPRHLVRRRGQEARLRCSPMKGHSHVYWYRQLPEEGLKFMVYLQKENIIDESGMPKERFSAEFPKEGPSILRIQQVVRGDSAAYFCASSPPYSYEQYFGPGTRLTVT.